The 12 T cell receptor beta chains given below trace back to one sample, sequenced in a study of shared clonotypes between healthy human individuals. Measured with immunoSEQ multiplex PCR; TCRdb has only the in-frame clones, and not every one. The data contain 2 million to 2.5 million clones, approximately 94% of them singletons. Source material: naive CD4+ T cells sorted from blood. Specified subset: CD45RA+ positively selected. These receptors were obtained from a man between 18 and 29 years old in good health.

This rearrangement joins TRBV10-1 to TRBJ2-7, with TRBD1 matching 10 bases. The J segment lost 6 bases and the V segment lost 7 bases, leaving 6 bases of the junction unmatched. The CDR3 loop spans 13 amino acids. Germline V gene data show CDR1 as WNHNN and CDR2 as SYGVQD (reference sequence). CDR3 nucleotide sequence: TGCGCCAGCACCGGGACAGGGGAAAGCGAGCAGTACTTC. Translating gives CASTGTGESEQYF.

The gene calls are TRBV30 and TRBJ2-7; 9 nucleotides align to TRBD1. The CDR3 is 14 amino acids. The ends lost 4 bases at V and 5 bases at J; junction bases unmatched: 9. Germline lookup yields CDR1 GTSNPN and CDR2 SVGIG (reference sequence). In DNA form, the CDR3 reads TGTGCCTGGATGGCGGGACAGGGAGTAGACGAGCAGTACTTC. Its translation: CAWMAGQGVDEQYF.

V and J are TRBV14 and TRBJ2-7; a possible D gene is TRBD2 (6 bases). The germline gives CDR1 SGHDN, CDR2 FVKESK. The V and J ends lost 1 base and 5 bases respectively, with 12 bases between them. The CDR3 contains 14 residues. The CDR3 region has the DNA TGTGCCAGCAGCCAAGGCGGGATTCGGAACGAGCAGTACTTC. Amino acid sequence: CASSQGGIRNEQYF.

This chain connects TRBV4-1 to TRBJ2-7; D possibly corresponds to TRBD1 (6 bases). V dropped 4 bases and J dropped 0 bases, with 7 bases sitting between them. Germline V gene data show CDR1 as MGHRA and CDR2 as YSYEKL. This CDR3 is 13 amino acids long. CDR3 region: CASSRDTSYEQYF. The DNA for the CDR3 is TGCGCCAGCAGCCGGGACACCTCCTACGAGCAGTACTTC.

A remark on this clone: Other DNA sequences in the same sample also yield this CDR3. The chain combines TRBV11-2 with TRBJ2-2; D perhaps matches TRBD1 (6 bases). CDR1 SGHAT and CDR2 FQNNGV come from the germline V gene. V was pared by 1 base and J by 2 bases, with 8 bases between. CDR3 length: 15 residues. The CDR3 sequence is CASSLGGQNTGELFF. DNA for the CDR3: TGTGCCAGCAGCTTAGGGGGACAAAACACCGGGGAGCTGTTTTTT.

The gene calls are TRBV7-2 and TRBJ1-6; the match to TRBD1 covers 7 bases. The CDR3 has 15 amino acids. In germline, CDR1 is SGHTA, CDR2 FQGNSA. The J segment lost 6 bases and the V segment lost 5 bases, leaving 7 bases of the junction unmatched. The CDR3 coding sequence is TGTGCCAGCAGCCCAAGGGACAGACGTAATTCACCCCTCCACTTT. Its protein product is CASSPRDRRNSPLHF.

The chain links TRBV27 to TRBJ2-7; TRBD1 might be the D (6 bases). The V and J ends lost 6 bases and 0 bases respectively, with 9 bases between them. The CDR3 is made up of 13 amino acids. In germline, CDR1 is MNHEY, CDR2 SMNVEV (reference sequence). The CDR3: CASRSRGSYEQYF. Here the CDR3 DNA reads TGTGCCAGCAGGAGCAGGGGCTCCTACGAGCAGTACTTC.

The chain employs TRBV5-6 and TRBJ1-4, with 7 positions matching TRBD1. Germline assignment: CDR1 SGHDT and CDR2 YYEEEE. The V and J ends lost 3 bases and 10 bases, in that order; junction bases with no gene match: 12. The CDR3 extends over 15 amino acids. This CDR3 is CASSSQGQAEGKLFF. Here the CDR3 DNA reads TGTGCCAGCAGCTCGCAAGGACAGGCAGAGGGAAAACTGTTTTTT.

This clone was found once. The V call is TRBV5-4, the J call TRBJ1-2; 7 bases match TRBD1. Germline values: CDR1 SGHNT, CDR2 YYREEE (reference sequence). The CDR3 is made up of 15 amino acids. V shed 0 bases, J shed 7 bases, and the junction held 9 bases outside the gene matches. The CDR3: CASSLDLGGVGGYTF. The DNA for the CDR3 is TGTGCCAGCAGCTTGGATCTAGGGGGCGTTGGTGGCTACACCTTC.

The chain combines TRBV28 with TRBJ2-7, with D possibly TRBD1 on 5 matching bases. From germline, CDR1 is MDHEN and CDR2 SYDVKM. This CDR3 has 13 amino acids. The V end lost 6 bases, the J end lost 6 bases, and 15 bases lay between the germline ends. The DNA of the CDR3 is TGTGCCAGCAGAGACAGCTCAAGGGGCGAGCAGTACTTC. Encoded protein: CASRDSSRGEQYF.

This sequence joins TRBV7-9 and TRBJ1-1; TRBD1 might be the D (5 bases). The CDR3 is 16 residues long. Germline CDR1 and CDR2: SEHNR and FQNEAQ (reference sequence). Between the trimmed V and J ends, which lost 3 bases and 1 base, there was a span of 15 bases. The CDR3 region is CASSFDKGRGNTEAFF. In nucleotides, the CDR3 is TGTGCCAGCAGCTTTGATAAGGGTAGGGGGAACACTGAAGCTTTCTTT.

The J gene is TRBJ2-3, the V gene TRBV19; D uncertain. Trimming cost V 8 bases and J 1 base, with 7 bases left between them. Per the germline V gene, CDR1 is LNHDA and CDR2 is SQIVND (reference sequence). The CDR3 spans 12 residues. The chain's CDR3 is CASAQGTDTQYF. The DNA for the CDR3 is TGTGCCAGTGCGCAGGGCACAGATACGCAGTATTTT.